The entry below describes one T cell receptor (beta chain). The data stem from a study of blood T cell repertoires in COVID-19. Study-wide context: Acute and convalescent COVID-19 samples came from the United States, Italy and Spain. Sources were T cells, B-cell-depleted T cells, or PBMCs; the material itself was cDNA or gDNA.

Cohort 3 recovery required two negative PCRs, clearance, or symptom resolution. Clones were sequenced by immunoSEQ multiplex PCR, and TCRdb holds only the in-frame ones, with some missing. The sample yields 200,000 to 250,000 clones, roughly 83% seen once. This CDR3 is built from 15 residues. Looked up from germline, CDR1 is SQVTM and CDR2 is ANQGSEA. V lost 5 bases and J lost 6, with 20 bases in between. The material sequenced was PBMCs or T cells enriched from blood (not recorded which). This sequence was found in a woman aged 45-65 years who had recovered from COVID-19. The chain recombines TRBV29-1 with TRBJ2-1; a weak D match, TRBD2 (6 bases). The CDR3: CSVPERVGRGNEQFF. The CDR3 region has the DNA TGCAGCGTTCCCGAACGGGTGGGGCGGGGCAATGAGCAGTTCTTC.